One sample yielded the 32 T cell receptor beta chains listed below, sequenced in a study of blood T cell repertoires in COVID-19. Sequenced by immunoSEQ multiplex PCR; TCRdb stores in-frame clones only, minus some. This sample yields approximately 200,000 clones, of which 80% to 90% are seen a single time; 1.2% belongs to the top ten. The sequencing sample was made of PBMCs or T cells enriched from blood (not recorded which). The receptors derive from a man aged 25 to 45 who had recovered from COVID-19.

The chain has TRBV5-1 and TRBJ1-4; D might be TRBD1 (5 bases). V dropped 2 bases and J dropped 7 bases, with 12 bases sitting between them. The germline V gene has CDR1 SGHRS and CDR2 YFSETQ. The CDR3 is made up of 14 amino acids. The CDR3 is CASSLGHSLEKLFF. For the CDR3, the DNA is TGCGCCAGCAGCTTAGGACACAGCCTTGAAAAACTGTTTTTT.

The rearrangement uses TRBV5-8 and TRBJ1-1, with a possible D match to TRBD1 (5 bases). Germline CDR1 and CDR2: SGHTS and YDEGEE. Trimming cost V 2 bases and J 6 bases, with 17 bases left between them. The CDR3 consists of 15 residues. CDR3 in amino acids: CASSFGAGKVAEAFF. The CDR3 region has the DNA TGTGCCAGCAGCTTTGGAGCAGGGAAGGTCGCTGAAGCTTTCTTT.

The rearrangement links TRBV4-1 to TRBJ2-3; a possible D gene is TRBD1 (6 bases). V gave up 2 bases and J gave up 0 bases, with 21 bases separating them. From germline, CDR1 is MGHRA and CDR2 YSYEKL. The CDR3 covers 19 residues. This chain's CDR3 is CASSQPPEWTALSTDTQYF. As DNA, the CDR3 is TGCGCCAGCAGCCAACCCCCGGAGTGGACAGCGTTAAGCACAGATACGCAGTATTTT.

This chain connects TRBV7-8 to TRBJ1-1; D is unclear. This CDR3 contains 15 residues. V lost 3 bases and J lost 0, with 11 bases in between. The germline V gene has CDR1 SGHVS and CDR2 FQNEAQ. The CDR3 here is CASSLSAAMNTEAFF. The CDR3 DNA sequence: TGTGCCAGCAGCTTGTCTGCGGCTATGAACACTGAAGCTTTCTTT.

This rearrangement joins TRBV7-6 to TRBJ2-1, with D tentatively TRBD2 (6 bases). V was cut by 3 bases and J by 7 bases, with 10 bases left in between. The CDR3 is 13 amino acids. The germline V gene encodes CDR1 SGHVS and CDR2 FNYEAQ. CDR3 bases: TGTGCCAGCAGCTTGACTAGTTTAAATGAGCAGTTCTTC. It yields the protein CASSLTSLNEQFF.

The rearrangement joins TRBV6-5 to TRBJ2-7; 10 positions match TRBD1. Germline assignment: CDR1 MNHEY and CDR2 SVGAGI. This CDR3 is built from 15 residues. The V and J ends lost 3 bases and 1 base, in that order; junction bases with no gene match: 3. The CDR3 protein is CASSYRTGGSYEQYF. In nucleotides, the CDR3 is TGTGCCAGCAGTTATCGGACAGGGGGATCCTACGAGCAGTACTTC.

The chain uses TRBV14 and TRBJ1-1; D remains unclear. V lost 4 bases and J 5 bases, leaving 11 bases between the germline ends. The length of the CDR3 is 13 residues. Germline V gene data show CDR1 as SGHDN and CDR2 as FVKESK. CDR3: CASSRPGATEAFF. For the CDR3, the DNA is TGTGCCAGCAGCCGGCCAGGTGCAACTGAAGCTTTCTTT.

CDR3 amino acids: CASSLLPGTGPENIQYF. DNA for the CDR3: TGTGCCAGCAGCCTTTTACCCGGGACAGGGCCTGAAAACATTCAGTACTTC. V usage is TRBV5-4 and J usage is TRBJ2-4; 9 bases are shared with TRBD1. This CDR3 spans 17 amino acids. V gave up 4 bases and J gave up 5 bases; unmatched junction bases: 13. CDR1 SGHNT and CDR2 YYREEE come from the germline V gene (reference sequence).

The V gene is TRBV19, the J gene TRBJ2-1; tentatively, D is TRBD2 (6 bases). CDR3 size: 14 residues. Germline values: CDR1 LNHDA, CDR2 SQIVND (reference sequence). The ends were cut back, 1 base at V and 9 bases at J, with 13 bases in the middle. For the CDR3, the DNA is TGTGCCAGTAGTATAGCGGGAGATTACGGTGAGCAGTTCTTC. Translating gives CASSIAGDYGEQFF. Variable domain in full (rest from reference TRBV19 and TRBJ2-1): DGGITQSPKYLFRKEGQNVTLSCEQNLNHDAMYWYRQDPGQGLRLIYYSQIVNDFQKGDIAEGYSVSREKKESFPLTVTSAQKNPTAFYLCASSIAGDYGEQFFGPGTRLTVL.

This chain connects TRBV3-1 (or the pseudogene TRBV3-2) to TRBJ2-3; 8 bases align to TRBD2. There are 18 residues in the CDR3. Unmatched junction bases numbered 13, after V lost 1 base and J lost 4 bases. CDR1 and CDR2 (germline): LGHDT, YNNKEL (reference sequence). This chain's CDR3 is CASSQAAGGPVYPDTQYF. In DNA, the CDR3 is TGTGCCAGCAGCCAAGCTGCGGGGGGCCCTGTCTATCCAGATACGCAGTATTTT.

Only one count was recorded for this clone. The chain uses TRBV5-1 and TRBJ2-1, with 9 bases fitting TRBD2. The CDR3 has 18 amino acids. Germline CDR1 is SGHRS and CDR2 is YFSETQ. V trimming: 0 bases; J trimming: 1 base; junction bases outside the gene matches: 8. CDR3 coding DNA: TGCGCCAGCAGCTTGGCCCCCGCTAGCGGGGCTTCCTACAATGAGCAGTTCTTC. It translates to CASSLAPASGASYNEQFF.

This chain joins TRBV9 and TRBJ2-7, with D unresolved. Per the germline V gene, CDR1 is SGDLS and CDR2 is YYNGEE. Trimming took off 7 bases at V and 0 bases at J, with 11 bases between the two ends. The CDR3 extends over 13 amino acids. The CDR3, as DNA: TGTGCCAGCCACAGTCCGAGCTCCTACGAGCAGTACTTC. Translated: CASHSPSSYEQYF.

In this sample, this clone turned up once. The J gene is TRBJ2-7, the V gene TRBV7-9, with 14 bases matching TRBD2. The CDR3 spans 17 residues. Trimming at V came to 5 bases and at J to 0 bases, leaving 6 bases not matched to a gene. The germline V gene encodes CDR1 SEHNR and CDR2 FQNEAQ (reference sequence). The CDR3 is CASSPGLAGEGSYEQYF. DNA for the CDR3: TGTGCCAGCAGCCCGGGACTAGCGGGAGAGGGCTCCTACGAGCAGTACTTC.

The chain carries TRBV3-1 (or the pseudogene TRBV3-2) and TRBJ1-3; no reliable D call. The CDR3 has 17 amino acids. Looked up from germline, CDR1 is LGHDT and CDR2 is YNNKEL (reference sequence). The germline V and J ends were trimmed by 1 base and 0 bases, with 13 bases remaining between them. CDR3 region: CASSQALLLVSGNTIYF. The CDR3 DNA is TGTGCCAGCAGCCAAGCACTACTTTTGGTCTCTGGAAACACCATATATTTT.

The chain combines TRBV6-1 with TRBJ2-7, with TRBD2 matching 12 bases. V gave up 7 bases and J gave up 3 bases; unmatched junction bases: 7. The CDR3 is 15 residues long. Germline V gene lookup returns CDR1 MNHNS and CDR2 SASEGT. The CDR3 coding sequence is TGTGCCAGCACCGATCTAGCGGGAGGGATCTACGAGCAGTACTTC. It yields the protein CASTDLAGGIYEQYF.

This clone was counted between two and nine times. The J gene is TRBJ2-7, the V gene TRBV6-5, with 7 bases lining up with TRBD1. The CDR3 extends over 14 amino acids. The V gene's germline CDR1 is MNHEY and CDR2 SVGAGI. The V and J ends lost 2 bases and 2 bases, in that order; junction bases with no gene match: 3. The CDR3 region is CASSYLRGPYEQYF. The CDR3 DNA reads as TGTGCCAGCAGTTACCTGAGGGGGCCCTACGAGCAGTACTTC.

V usage is TRBV28 and J usage is TRBJ1-3; the D gene is possibly TRBD1 (5 bases). This CDR3 contains 14 residues. From germline, CDR1 is MDHEN and CDR2 SYDVKM. Trimming removed 5 bases from V and 2 bases from J, with 10 bases in between. CDR3 loop: CASSHGGAGNTIYF. The DNA of the CDR3 is TGTGCCAGCAGTCACGGGGGGGCTGGAAACACCATATATTTT.

The chain couples TRBV2 to TRBJ1-4; a possible D gene is TRBD1 (6 bases). There are 13 residues in the CDR3. Trimming took off 5 bases at V and 7 bases at J, with 11 bases between the two ends. The germline V gene encodes CDR1 SNHLY and CDR2 FYNNEI. The CDR3 spells CASSRTVVEKLFF. Written as DNA, the CDR3 is TGTGCCAGCAGTAGGACAGTGGTTGAAAAACTGTTTTTT.

The rearrangement uses TRBV28 and TRBJ2-7, with 12 nucleotides matching TRBD2. The CDR3 length is 15 residues. With V trimmed by 4 bases and J by 3 bases, 4 bases remained unmatched. Germline CDR1 reads MDHEN; CDR2 reads SYDVKM. CDR3 amino acids: CASSWTSGVNYEQYF. As DNA, the CDR3 is TGTGCCAGCAGTTGGACTAGCGGGGTGAACTACGAGCAGTACTTC.

The genes are TRBV5-8 and TRBJ2-1; 15 positions match TRBD2. V trimming: 4 bases; J trimming: 3 bases; junction bases outside the gene matches: 11. Germline values: CDR1 SGHTS, CDR2 YDEGEE. The CDR3 covers 19 residues. The DNA for the CDR3 is TGTGCCAGCAGCCCGGGACTAGCGGGGGGTCTGGTACACTACAATGAGCAGTTCTTC. Translated: CASSPGLAGGLVHYNEQFF.

The CDR3 here is CASSRRDFDYEQYF. CDR3 DNA: TGTGCCAGCAGCCGACGGGACTTCGACTACGAGCAGTACTTC. This chain connects TRBV11-2 to TRBJ2-7, with TRBD2 as a possible D gene (6 bases). Per germline, CDR1 SGHAT and CDR2 FQNNGV. V lost 5 bases, J lost 3 bases, and 14 bases lay in between. The CDR3 runs 14 residues.

The V gene is TRBV27, the J gene TRBJ2-1; TRBD2 aligns across 10 bases. The V and J ends lost 6 bases and 8 bases, in that order; junction bases with no gene match: 10. Germline V gene data show CDR1 as MNHEY and CDR2 as SMNVEV (reference sequence). The CDR3 has 15 amino acids. The DNA for the CDR3 is TGTGCCAGCAGGCACTCTAGCGGGAGTTTCGATGAGCAGTTCTTC. Encoded protein: CASRHSSGSFDEQFF.

This sequence joins TRBV29-1 and TRBJ1-2; D may be TRBD1 (6 bases). The CDR3 has 14 residues. Germline lookup yields CDR1 SQVTM and CDR2 ANQGSEA. Trimming removed 4 bases from V and 1 base from J, with 13 bases in between. The CDR3 nucleotides read TGCAGCGTTGTTTTGGACAGCGATAACTATGGCTACACCTTC. Protein sequence: CSVVLDSDNYGYTF.

This rearrangement joins TRBV6-2 or TRBV6-3 to TRBJ2-1; no clear D gene. Germline CDR1 MNHEY, CDR2 SVGEGT. V was clipped by 6 bases and J by 0 bases, with 18 bases between them. The length of the CDR3 is 17 residues. CDR3 in amino acids: CASSPKAVPSSYNEQFF. The CDR3 DNA follows: TGTGCCAGCAGCCCCAAGGCGGTCCCGAGCTCCTACAATGAGCAGTTCTTC.

The chain couples TRBV6-2 or TRBV6-3 to TRBJ2-3; TRBD2 matches 15 bases. Germline trimming cut 2 bases from V and 4 bases from J; bases unmatched to any gene: 1. Germline lookup yields CDR1 MNHEY and CDR2 SVGEGT. This CDR3 is built from 16 residues. CDR3 residues: CASSYGLAGGSDTQYF. The DNA for the CDR3 is TGTGCCAGCAGTTACGGACTAGCGGGAGGGTCAGATACGCAGTATTTT.

The chain recombines TRBV7-9 with TRBJ2-2; D ambiguous. CDR3 length: 11 amino acids. Trimming took off 5 bases at V and 7 bases at J, with 5 bases between the two ends. Per the germline V gene, CDR1 is SEHNR and CDR2 is FQNEAQ (reference sequence). As DNA, the CDR3 is TGTGCCAGCAGCCTTAACGGGGAGCTGTTTTTT. This translates into CASSLNGELFF.

CDR3 coding DNA: TGTGCCAGCAGCTTACGGACTAGCGGGAGTCACACCGGGGAGCTGTTTTTT. Amino acid sequence: CASSLRTSGSHTGELFF. The rearrangement joins TRBV9 to TRBJ2-2; TRBD2 agrees at 13 bases. The V gene end was trimmed by 4 bases and the J gene end by 3 bases; junction bases not matched to a gene: 6. Germline CDR1 SGDLS, CDR2 YYNGEE. The length of the CDR3 is 17 residues.

CDR3 region: CASSQGTGNSYEQYF. The CDR3 DNA sequence: TGTGCCAGCAGCCAGGGGACAGGCAACTCCTACGAGCAGTACTTC. The rearrangement links TRBV11-2 to TRBJ2-7; 8 bases are shared with TRBD1. CDR3 length equals 15 residues. Germline V lookup: CDR1 SGHAT, CDR2 FQNNGV. J was trimmed by 0 bases and V by 5 bases; bases with no gene match: 6.

The chain couples TRBV20-1 to TRBJ1-1, with unresolved D. With 4 bases removed from V and 1 base from J, the gap between germline ends came to 4 bases. The CDR3 contains 11 residues. Germline CDR1 and CDR2: DFQATT and SNEGSKA (reference sequence). Here the CDR3 reads CSAIGNTEAFF. CDR3 DNA sequence: TGCAGTGCTATCGGGAACACTGAAGCTTTCTTT.

Comments on this clone: Other DNA variants within this sample encode the same CDR3. The J gene is TRBJ2-7, the V gene TRBV16, with 9 positions matching TRBD1. Losses at the gene ends were 3 bases for V and 6 bases for J; bases not matched to a gene: 3. The germline CDR1 and CDR2 sequences are KGHSY and FQNENV. The CDR3 runs to 13 residues. Here the CDR3 DNA reads TGTGCCAGCAGCCAGCGGACAGGGGTCGAGCAGTACTTC. Protein: CASSQRTGVEQYF.

The gene calls are TRBV11-2 and TRBJ2-3, with TRBD2 matching 11 bases. The junction had 6 bases not matched to a gene; V was cut back by 5 bases and J by 2 bases. The germline V gene encodes CDR1 SGHAT and CDR2 FQNNGV. The CDR3 is 16 amino acids. CDR3 amino acids: CASSPRLAGTTDTQYF. CDR3 coding DNA: TGTGCCAGCAGCCCCAGACTAGCGGGGACCACAGATACGCAGTATTTT.

The chain is built from TRBV19 and TRBJ2-1, with 9 bases matching TRBD2. The V and J ends lost 4 bases and 10 bases, in that order; junction bases with no gene match: 17. The CDR3 length is 17 residues. Germline-derived CDR1 and CDR2 are LNHDA and SQIVND (reference sequence). CDR3 amino acids: CASSNQGGLAGFGEQFF. Written as DNA, the CDR3 is TGTGCCAGTAGTAACCAAGGGGGGCTAGCGGGATTTGGCGAGCAGTTCTTC.